This T cell receptor beta chain was sequenced during a study of response to subunit inactivated influenza vaccine. This clonotype was counted only a few times. Its antigen is not known. TCRdb fed the RT-PCR reads into MiXCR, producing one record per CDR3 protein. This table holds hundreds of thousands of distinct CDR3 sequences, about a sixth found once. The germline CDR1 and CDR2 sequences are SEHNR and FQNEAQ (reference sequence). The CDR3 length is 12 residues. Trimming took 2 bases from V and 6 from J, leaving 6 bases between them. Study-level findings and limits: It was the authors' suggestion that each seasonal influenza vaccination recruits few new T cells.

J is TRBJ2-3 and V is TRBV7-9; no definite D call. This material consisted of PBMCs from blood, taken approximately 13 days after vaccination. This receptor was identified in a man aged 45-65 years who received an inactivated influenza vaccine. The CDR3 sequence is CASSLILDTQYF. CDR3 nucleotide sequence: TGTGCCAGCAGCTTAATTCTGGATACGCAGTATTTT.